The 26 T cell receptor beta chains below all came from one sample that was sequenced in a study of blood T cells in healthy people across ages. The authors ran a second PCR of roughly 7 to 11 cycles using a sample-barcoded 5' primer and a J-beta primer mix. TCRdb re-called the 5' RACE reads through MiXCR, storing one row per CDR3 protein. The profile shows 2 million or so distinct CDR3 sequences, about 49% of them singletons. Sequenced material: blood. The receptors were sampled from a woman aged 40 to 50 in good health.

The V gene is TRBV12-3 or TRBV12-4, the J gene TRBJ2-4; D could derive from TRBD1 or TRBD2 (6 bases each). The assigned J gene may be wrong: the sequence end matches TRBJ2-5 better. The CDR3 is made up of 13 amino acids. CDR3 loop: CASSEDRRGTQYF. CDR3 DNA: TGTGCCAGCAGCGAAGACAGGCGGGGGACCCAGTACTTC.

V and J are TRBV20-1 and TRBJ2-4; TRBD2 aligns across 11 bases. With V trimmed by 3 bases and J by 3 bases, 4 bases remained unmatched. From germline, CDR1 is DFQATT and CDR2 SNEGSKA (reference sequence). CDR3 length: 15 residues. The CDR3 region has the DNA TGCAGTGCTAGGGGGGGACTAGCGGACAAAAACATTCAGTACTTC. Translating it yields CSARGGLADKNIQYF.

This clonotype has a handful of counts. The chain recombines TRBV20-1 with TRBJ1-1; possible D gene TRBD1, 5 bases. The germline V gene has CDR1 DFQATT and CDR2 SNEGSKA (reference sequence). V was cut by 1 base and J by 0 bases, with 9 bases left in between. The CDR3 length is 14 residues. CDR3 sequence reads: CSARVPGMNTEAFF. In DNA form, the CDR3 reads TGCAGTGCTAGAGTCCCAGGGATGAACACTGAAGCTTTCTTT.

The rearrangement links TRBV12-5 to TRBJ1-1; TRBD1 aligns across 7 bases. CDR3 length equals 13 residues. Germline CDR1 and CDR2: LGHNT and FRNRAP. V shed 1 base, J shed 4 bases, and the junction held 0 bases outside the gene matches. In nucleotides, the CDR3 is TGTGCTAGTGGTTTGGACAGGGGCACTGAAGCTTTCTTT. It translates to CASGLDRGTEAFF.

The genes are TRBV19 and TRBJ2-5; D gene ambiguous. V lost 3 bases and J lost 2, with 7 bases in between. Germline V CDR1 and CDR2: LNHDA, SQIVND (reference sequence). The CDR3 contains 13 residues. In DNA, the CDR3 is TGTGCCAGTAGTATTTCGGAGCAAGAGACCCAGTACTTC. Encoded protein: CASSISEQETQYF.

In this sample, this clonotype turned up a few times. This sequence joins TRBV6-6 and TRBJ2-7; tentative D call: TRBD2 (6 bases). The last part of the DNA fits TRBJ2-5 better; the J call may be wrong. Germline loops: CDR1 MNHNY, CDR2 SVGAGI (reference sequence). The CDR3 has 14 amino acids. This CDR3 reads CASRIWRAGETQYF. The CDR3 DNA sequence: TGTGCCAGCAGGATTTGGAGGGCAGGGGAGACCCAGTACTTC.

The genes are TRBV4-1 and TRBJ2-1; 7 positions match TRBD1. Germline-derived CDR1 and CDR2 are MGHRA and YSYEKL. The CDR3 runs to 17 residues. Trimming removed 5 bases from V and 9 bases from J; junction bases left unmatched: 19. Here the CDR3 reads CASSTRTGTEKLGEQFF. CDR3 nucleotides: TGCGCCAGCAGCACGAGGACCGGGACAGAAAAATTGGGTGAGCAGTTCTTC.

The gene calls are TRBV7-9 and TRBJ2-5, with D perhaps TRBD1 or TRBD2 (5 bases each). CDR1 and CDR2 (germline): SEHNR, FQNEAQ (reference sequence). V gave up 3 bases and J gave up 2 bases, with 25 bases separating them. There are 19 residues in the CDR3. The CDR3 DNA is TGTGCCAGCAGCTTCCCGAAGGTTTTCATTTTGGGGGATCAAGAGACCCAGTACTTC. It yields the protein CASSFPKVFILGDQETQYF. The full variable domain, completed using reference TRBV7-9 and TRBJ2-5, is DTGVSQNPRHKITKRGQNVTFRCDPISEHNRLYWYRQTLGQGPEFLTYFQNEAQLEKSRLLSDRFSAERPKGSFSTLEIQRTEQGDSAMYLCASSFPKVFILGDQETQYFGPGTRLLVL.

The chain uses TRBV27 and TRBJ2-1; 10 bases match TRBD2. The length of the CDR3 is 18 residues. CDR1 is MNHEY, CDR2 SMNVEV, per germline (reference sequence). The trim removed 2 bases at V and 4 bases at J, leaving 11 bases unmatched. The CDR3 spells CASSLKRGGGGIYNEQFF. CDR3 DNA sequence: TGTGCCAGCAGTTTAAAGCGGGGGGGCGGCGGAATATACAATGAGCAGTTCTTC.

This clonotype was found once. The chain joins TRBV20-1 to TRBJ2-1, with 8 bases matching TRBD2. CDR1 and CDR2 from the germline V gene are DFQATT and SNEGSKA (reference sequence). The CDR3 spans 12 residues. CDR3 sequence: CAGGGSYNEQFF. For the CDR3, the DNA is TGCGCGGGGGGAGGGTCCTACAATGAGCAGTTCTTC.

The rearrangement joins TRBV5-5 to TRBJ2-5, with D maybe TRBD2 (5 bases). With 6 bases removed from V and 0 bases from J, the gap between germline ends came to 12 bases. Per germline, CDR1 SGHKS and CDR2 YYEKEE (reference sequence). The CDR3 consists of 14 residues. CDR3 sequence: CASTYGEYQETQYF. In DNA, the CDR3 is TGTGCCAGCACCTACGGGGAGTACCAAGAGACCCAGTACTTC.

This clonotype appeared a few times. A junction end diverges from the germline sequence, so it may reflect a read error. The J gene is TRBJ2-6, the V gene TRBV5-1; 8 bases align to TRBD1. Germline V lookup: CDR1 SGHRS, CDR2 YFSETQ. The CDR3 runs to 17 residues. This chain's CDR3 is CASSSGQGPSGANVLTF. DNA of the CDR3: TGTGCCAGCAGCTCAGGACAGGGTCCCTCTGGGGCCAACGTCCTGACTTTC.

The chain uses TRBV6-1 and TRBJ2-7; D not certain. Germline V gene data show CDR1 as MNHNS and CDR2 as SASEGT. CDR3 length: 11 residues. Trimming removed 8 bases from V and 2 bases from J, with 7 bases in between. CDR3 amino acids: CASYAPYEQYF. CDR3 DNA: TGTGCCAGCTACGCTCCCTACGAGCAGTACTTC.

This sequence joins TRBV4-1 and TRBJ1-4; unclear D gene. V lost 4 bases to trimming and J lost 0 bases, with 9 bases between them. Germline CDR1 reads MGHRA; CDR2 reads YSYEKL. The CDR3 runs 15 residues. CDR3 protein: CASSLLDTTNEKLFF. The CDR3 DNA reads TGCGCCAGCAGCCTATTGGATACAACTAATGAAAAACTGTTTTTT.

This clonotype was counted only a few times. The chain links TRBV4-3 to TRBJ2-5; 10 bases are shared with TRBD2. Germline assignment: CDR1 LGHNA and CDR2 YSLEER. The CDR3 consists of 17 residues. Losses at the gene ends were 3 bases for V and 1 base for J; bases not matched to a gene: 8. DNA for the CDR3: TGCGCCAGCAGCCATGTTAGCGGGGGGCCCTTCCAAGAGACCCAGTACTTC. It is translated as CASSHVSGGPFQETQYF.

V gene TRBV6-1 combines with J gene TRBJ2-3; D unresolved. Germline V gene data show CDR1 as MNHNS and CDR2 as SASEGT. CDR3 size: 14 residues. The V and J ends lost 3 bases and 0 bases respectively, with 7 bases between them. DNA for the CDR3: TGTGCCAGCAGTGAGTCCGCTAGCACAGATACGCAGTATTTT. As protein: CASSESASTDTQYF.

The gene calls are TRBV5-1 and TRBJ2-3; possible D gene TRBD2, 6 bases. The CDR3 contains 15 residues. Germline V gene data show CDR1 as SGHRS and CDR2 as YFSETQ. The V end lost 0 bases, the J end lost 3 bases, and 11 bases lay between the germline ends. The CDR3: CASSLDSRGTDTQYF. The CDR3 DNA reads TGCGCCAGCAGCTTGGACTCGCGGGGAACAGATACGCAGTATTTT. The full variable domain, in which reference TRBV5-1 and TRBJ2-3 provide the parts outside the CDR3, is KAGVTQTPRYLIKTRGQQVTLSCSPISGHRSVSWYQQTPGQGLQFLFEYFSETQRNKGNFPGRFSGRQFSNSRSEMNVSTLELGDSALYLCASSLDSRGTDTQYFGPGTRLTVL.

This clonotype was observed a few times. The CDR3 sequence: CSARDLRRGAYEQYF. The CDR3 DNA follows: TGCAGTGCTAGAGATCTAAGGCGGGGGGCCTACGAGCAGTACTTC. The chain links TRBV20-1 to TRBJ2-7; 8 bases match TRBD2. CDR3 length: 15 residues. The V and J ends lost 0 bases and 2 bases, in that order; junction bases with no gene match: 6. Germline V lookup: CDR1 DFQATT, CDR2 SNEGSKA (reference sequence).

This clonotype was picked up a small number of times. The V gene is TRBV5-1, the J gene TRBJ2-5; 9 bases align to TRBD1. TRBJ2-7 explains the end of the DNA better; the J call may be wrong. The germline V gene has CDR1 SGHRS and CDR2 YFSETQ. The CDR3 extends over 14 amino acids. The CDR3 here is CASSFRQGGDEQYF. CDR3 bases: TGCGCCAGCAGCTTTAGACAGGGGGGCGACGAGCAGTACTTC.

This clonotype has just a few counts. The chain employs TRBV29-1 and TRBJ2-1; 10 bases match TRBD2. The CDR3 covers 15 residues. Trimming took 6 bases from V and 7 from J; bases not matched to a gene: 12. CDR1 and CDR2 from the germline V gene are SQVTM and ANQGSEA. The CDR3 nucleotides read TGCAGCGTCATTCTTGACGTAGCGGGGGGAAATGAGCAGTTCTTC. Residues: CSVILDVAGGNEQFF.

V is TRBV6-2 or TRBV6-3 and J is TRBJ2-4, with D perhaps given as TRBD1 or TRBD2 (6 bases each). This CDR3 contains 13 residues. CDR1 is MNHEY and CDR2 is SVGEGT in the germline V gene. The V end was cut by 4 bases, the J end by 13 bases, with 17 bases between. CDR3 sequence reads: CASSLQGLTKQYF. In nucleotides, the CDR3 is TGTGCCAGCAGTTTACAGGGACTCACTAAACAGTACTTC.

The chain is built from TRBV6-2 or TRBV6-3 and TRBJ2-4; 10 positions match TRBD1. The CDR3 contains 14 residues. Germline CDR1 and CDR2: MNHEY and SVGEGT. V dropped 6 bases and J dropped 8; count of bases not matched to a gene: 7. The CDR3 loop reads CASSYGQGGYIQYF. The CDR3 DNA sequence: TGTGCCAGCAGCTACGGACAGGGGGGATACATTCAGTACTTC.

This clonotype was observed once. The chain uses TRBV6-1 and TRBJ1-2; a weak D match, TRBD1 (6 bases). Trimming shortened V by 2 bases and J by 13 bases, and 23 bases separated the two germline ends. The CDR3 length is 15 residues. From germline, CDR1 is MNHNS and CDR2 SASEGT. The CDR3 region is CASSEFSTGRSDVTF. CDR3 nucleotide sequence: TGTGCCAGCAGTGAATTTAGTACAGGGCGGTCGGATGTCACCTTC.

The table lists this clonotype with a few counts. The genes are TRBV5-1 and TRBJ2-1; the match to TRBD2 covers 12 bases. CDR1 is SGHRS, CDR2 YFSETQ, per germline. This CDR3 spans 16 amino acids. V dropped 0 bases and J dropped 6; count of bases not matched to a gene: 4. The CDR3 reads CASSLATSGGLNEQFF. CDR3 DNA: TGCGCCAGCAGCTTGGCGACTAGCGGGGGCCTCAATGAGCAGTTCTTC.

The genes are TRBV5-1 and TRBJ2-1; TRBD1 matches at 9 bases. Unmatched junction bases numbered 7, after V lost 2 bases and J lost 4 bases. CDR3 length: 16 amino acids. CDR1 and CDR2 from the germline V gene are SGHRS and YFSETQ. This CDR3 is CASSLITGTGYNEQFF. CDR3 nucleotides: TGCGCCAGCAGCTTAATTACCGGGACAGGGTACAATGAGCAGTTCTTC.

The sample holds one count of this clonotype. CDR3 DNA sequence: TGTGCCAGCACCCCGGGGGCGTCCAATTCACCCCTCCACTTT. Translated: CASTPGASNSPLHF. The V call is TRBV25-1, the J call TRBJ1-6; D is perhaps TRBD1 (6 bases). CDR1 is MGHDK, CDR2 SYGVNS, per germline. CDR3 size: 14 residues. The ends were cut back, 7 bases at V and 7 bases at J, with 14 bases in the middle. The variable domain in full, with the rest retrieved from reference TRBV25-1 and TRBJ1-6, is EADIYQTPRYLVIGTGKKITLECSQTMGHDKMYWYQQDPGMELHLIHYSYGVNSTEKGDLSSESTVSRIRTEHFPLTLESARPSHTSQYLCASTPGASNSPLHFGNGTRLTVT.